These T cell receptor beta chains were read from a single sample in a study of cytomegalovirus exposure and HLA in healthy donors. Generated by immunoSEQ multiplex PCR, the TCRdb table keeps only in-frame clones and is missing some. Counted here are roughly 100,000 clones, 82% occurring once; the ten biggest clones make up about 1.5%. Specimen: PBMCs. The receptors shown here come from a man aged 45 to 65 in good health and CMV-seronegative. CDR3s include the opening cysteine and the closing phenylalanine or tryptophan. Each record gives: V gene, clone size, D gene, J gene, CDR3 protein, CDR3 DNA. The D gene is left open where the match is weak. The size entry is marked missing in some rows and otherwise reads once, few, many or a size class.

>TRBV5-1|.|TRBD1|TRBJ1-1
CASRLTGATEAFF
TGCGCCAGCAGATTAACAGGGGCCACTGAAGCTTTCTTT
>TRBV2|.|.|TRBJ2-1
CASSRLVRDEQFF
TGTGCCAGCAGTCGACTAGTTAGGGATGAGCAGTTCTTC
>TRBV30|.|TRBD1|TRBJ2-5
CAWRSGQAARETQYF
TGTGCCTGGAGGTCTGGACAGGCCGCCCGCGAGACCCAGTACTTC
>TRBV19|.|TRBD1|TRBJ1-6
CASKERRTGTSFSPLHF
TGTGCCAGTAAGGAGAGAAGGACAGGGACCTCTTTTTCACCCCTCCACTTT
>TRBV29-1|.|TRBD1|TRBJ2-3
CSVEEGVTGGRGTDTQYF
TGCAGCGTTGAAGAAGGGGTCACAGGGGGCCGGGGCACAGATACGCAGTATTTT
>TRBV5-1|.|.|TRBJ2-2
CASSVDSGYTGELFF
TGCGCCAGCAGCGTGGACTCGGGTTACACCGGGGAGCTGTTTTTT
>TRBV2|.|TRBD1|TRBJ1-6
CASSQGGNSPLHF
TGTGCCAGCAGCCAGGGGGGTAATTCACCCCTCCACTTT
>TRBV18|.|TRBD1|TRBJ1-3
CASSLGYRGGGNTIYF
TGTGCCAGCTCACTCGGTTACAGGGGAGGTGGAAACACCATATATTTT
>TRBV2|.|.|TRBJ1-2
CASSEETEAYGYTF
TGTGCCAGCAGTGAAGAGACGGAAGCGTATGGCTACACCTTC
>TRBV6-4|once|.|TRBJ2-6
CASSPDSYAGANVLTF
TGTGCCAGCAGTCCCGACTCGTACGCTGGGGCCAACGTCCTGACTTTC
>TRBV6-4|.|.|TRBJ2-2
CASSAGVPGELFF
TGTGCCAGCAGTGCGGGGGTCCCCGGGGAGCTGTTTTTT
>TRBV6-5|.|.|TRBJ1-1
CASTKGWNVNTEAFF
TGTGCCAGCACCAAGGGGTGGAACGTGAACACTGAAGCTTTCTTT
>TRBV5-6|.|.|TRBJ1-2
CASSGGSGGYTF
TGTGCCAGCAGCGGGGGGAGTGGAGGCTACACCTTC
>TRBV7-2|.|.|TRBJ2-5
CASSSYRVGETQYF
TGTGCCAGCAGCTCCTATCGGGTTGGAGAGACCCAGTACTTC
>TRBV6-1|.|.|TRBJ2-3
CASSASDTQYF
TGTGCCAGCAGTGCGAGTGATACGCAGTATTTT
>TRBV19|few|TRBD1|TRBJ1-1
CASSFDRDTEAFF
TGTGCCAGTAGTTTCGACAGGGACACTGAAGCTTTCTTT
>TRBV7-9|once|.|TRBJ1-5
CASSLGVTGQPQHF
TGTGCCAGCAGCTTAGGGGTGACAGGCCAGCCCCAGCATTTT
>TRBV5-1|.|TRBD1|TRBJ2-3
CASSPGQQGTDTQYF
TGCGCCAGCAGCCCGGGACAGCAGGGGACAGATACGCAGTATTTT
>TRBV13|.|.|TRBJ1-5
CASSLRGYNQPQHF
TGTGCCAGCAGCTTACGGGGGTACAATCAGCCCCAGCATTTT
>TRBV10-3|.|TRBD2|TRBJ2-3
CAIRGGTSPDTQYF
TGTGCCATCAGGGGAGGGACTAGCCCAGATACGCAGTATTTT
>TRBV4-1|.|TRBD1|TRBJ1-1
CASSQDRWTEAFF
TGCGCCAGCAGCCAGGACAGGTGGACTGAAGCTTTCTTT
>TRBV7-3|.|.|TRBJ2-5
CASSLAGRQETQYF
TGTGCCAGCAGCTTAGCGGGACGCCAAGAGACCCAGTACTTC
>TRBV5-8|.|.|TRBJ2-3
CASSHDSGGTDTQYF
TGTGCCAGCAGCCACGACAGTGGGGGGACAGATACGCAGTATTTT
>TRBV25-1|.|.|TRBJ1-2
CASSEQAYGYTF
TGTGCCAGCAGTGAACAGGCTTATGGCTACACCTTC
>TRBV10-3|once|TRBD2|TRBJ2-1
CAIRRTSDGDEQFF
TGTGCCATCAGGCGGACTAGCGATGGGGATGAGCAGTTCTTC
>TRBV10-1|once|.|TRBJ2-1
CASSADMSSYNEQFF
TGCGCCAGCAGTGCCGACATGAGCTCCTACAATGAGCAGTTCTTC
>TRBV10-1|.|TRBD1|TRBJ2-1
CASSAGGTYNEQFF
TGCGCCAGCAGTGCAGGGGGCACGTACAATGAGCAGTTCTTC
>TRBV4-2|few|TRBD1|TRBJ1-2
CASSLTGQADYGYTF
TGTGCCAGCAGCCTGACCGGACAGGCAGACTATGGCTACACCTTC
>TRBV4-2|.|TRBD1|TRBJ1-1
CASSQDRQGAFF
TGTGCCAGCAGCCAAGATAGACAGGGGGCTTTCTTT
>TRBV2|.|.|TRBJ2-5
CASSPIAKETQYF
TGTGCCAGCAGTCCTATAGCGAAGGAGACCCAGTACTTC
>TRBV5-4|.|TRBD1|TRBJ1-1
CASSTKGAHTEAFF
TGTGCCAGCAGTACAAAGGGGGCTCACACTGAAGCTTTCTTT
>TRBV12-5|.|.|TRBJ1-5
CASGLRLRGSEDQPQHF
TGTGCTAGTGGTTTGAGGTTAAGGGGAAGTGAGGATCAGCCCCAGCATTTT
>TRBV5-4|.|TRBD1|TRBJ1-1
CASSTGTGVMTEAFF
TGTGCCAGCAGCACGGGGACAGGGGTGATGACTGAAGCTTTCTTT
>TRBV28|.|TRBD1|TRBJ2-6
CASRPTGVGANVLTF
TGTGCCAGCAGGCCAACAGGGGTGGGGGCCAACGTCCTGACTTTC
>TRBV11-2|.|.|TRBJ1-2
CASSARRDLNYGYTF
TGTGCCAGCAGCGCCCGGAGGGACCTGAACTATGGCTACACCTTC
>TRBV19|.|TRBD2|TRBJ2-1
CASSIPIAGAYNEQFF
TGTGCCAGTAGTATACCCATCGCGGGGGCCTACAATGAGCAGTTCTTC
>TRBV18|.|TRBD1|TRBJ2-3
CASSPGTGDTQYF
TGTGCCAGCTCACCCGGGACAGGGGACACGCAGTATTTT
>TRBV5-1|.|.|TRBJ1-1
CASSLMAGGGTEAFF
TGCGCCAGCAGCTTGATGGCGGGAGGGGGAACTGAAGCTTTCTTT
>TRBV7-3|.|TRBD1|TRBJ2-2
CASSVTGGNTGELFF
TGTGCCAGCAGCGTTACAGGGGGTAACACCGGGGAGCTGTTTTTT
>TRBV15|.|.|TRBJ1-6
CATSREGQGISPLHF
TGTGCCACCAGCAGAGAGGGGCAGGGGATTTCACCCCTCCACTTT
>TRBV12-5|.|TRBD1|TRBJ2-7
CASGGGWQGVPYEQYF
TGTGCTAGTGGAGGGGGTTGGCAGGGGGTTCCCTACGAGCAGTACTTC
>TRBV28|.|TRBD1|TRBJ1-2
CASSSPGQGDGYTF
TGTGCCAGCAGTTCCCCGGGACAGGGGGATGGCTACACCTTC